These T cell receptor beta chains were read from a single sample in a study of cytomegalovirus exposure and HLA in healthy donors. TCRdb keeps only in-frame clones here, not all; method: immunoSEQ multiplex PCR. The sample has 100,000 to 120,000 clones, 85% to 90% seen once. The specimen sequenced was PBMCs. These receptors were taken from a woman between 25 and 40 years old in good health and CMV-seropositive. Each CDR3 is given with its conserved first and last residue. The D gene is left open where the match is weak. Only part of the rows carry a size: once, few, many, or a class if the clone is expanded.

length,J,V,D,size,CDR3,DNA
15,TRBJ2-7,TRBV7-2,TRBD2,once,CASSKTSGSGYEQYF,TGTGCCAGCAGCAAGACTAGCGGGAGTGGCTACGAGCAGTACTTC
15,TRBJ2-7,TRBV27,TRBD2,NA,CASFKRDSNGYEQYF,TGTGCCAGTTTCAAGCGGGACTCAAATGGTTACGAGCAGTACTTC
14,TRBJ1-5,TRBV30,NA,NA,CAWSGQSSNQPQHF,TGTGCCTGGAGTGGACAGAGTAGCAATCAGCCCCAGCATTTT
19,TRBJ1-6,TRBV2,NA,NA,CASSERGLRWRAVNSPLHF,TGTGCCAGCAGTGAACGGGGTTTAAGGTGGAGGGCCGTTAATTCACCCCTCCACTTT
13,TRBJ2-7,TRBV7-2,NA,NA,CASSLLLVAEQYF,TGTGCCAGCAGCTTACTGCTAGTAGCCGAGCAGTACTTC
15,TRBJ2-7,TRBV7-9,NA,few,CASSTPTGGSDEQYF,TGTGCCAGCAGCACGCCGACTGGGGGGAGTGACGAGCAGTACTTC
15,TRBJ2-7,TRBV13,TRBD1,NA,CASSATGTGVHEQYF,TGTGCCAGCAGCGCCACCGGGACAGGGGTGCACGAGCAGTACTTC
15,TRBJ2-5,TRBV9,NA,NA,CASSVSVQGGETQYF,TGTGCCAGCAGCGTATCAGTACAGGGAGGGGAGACCCAGTACTTC
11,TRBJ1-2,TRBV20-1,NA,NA,CSARVGSGYTF,TGCAGTGCTAGAGTTGGGAGTGGCTACACCTTC
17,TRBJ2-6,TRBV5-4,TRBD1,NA,CASSLGQSFAGANVLTF,TGTGCCAGCAGCCTGGGACAGTCCTTTGCTGGGGCCAACGTCCTGACTTTC
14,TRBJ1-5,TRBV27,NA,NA,CASSLHGNNQPQHF,TGTGCCAGCAGTTTACACGGGAACAATCAGCCCCAGCATTTT
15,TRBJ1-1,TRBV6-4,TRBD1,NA,CASSDGGQVNTEAFF,TGTGCCAGCAGTGACGGGGGACAGGTTAACACTGAAGCTTTCTTT
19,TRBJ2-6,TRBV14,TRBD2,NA,CASSQERLAGVGGANVLTF,TGTGCCAGCAGCCAAGAGCGGCTAGCGGGAGTTGGTGGGGCCAACGTCCTGACTTTC
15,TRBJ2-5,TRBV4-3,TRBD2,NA,CASSQGEREIPPQYF,TGCGCCAGCAGCCAAGGGGAGCGGGAGATCCCACCCCAGTACTTC
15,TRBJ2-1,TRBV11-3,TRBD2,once,CASSLGGGAFNEQFF,TGTGCCAGCAGCTTGGGCGGGGGGGCCTTCAATGAGCAGTTCTTC
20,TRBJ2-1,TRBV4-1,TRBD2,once,CASSHLGLAGGPSSYNEQFF,TGCGCCAGCAGCCACCTCGGACTAGCGGGAGGGCCGAGCTCCTACAATGAGCAGTTCTTC
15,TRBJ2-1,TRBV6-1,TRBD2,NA,CASSEPGRGGNEQFF,TGTGCCAGCAGTGAACCCGGGAGGGGAGGAAATGAGCAGTTCTTC
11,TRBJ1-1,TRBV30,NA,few,CAWSSSVEAFF,TGTGCCTGGAGTTCGTCGGTTGAAGCTTTCTTT
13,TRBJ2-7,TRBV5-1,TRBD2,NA,CASSLVGGREQYF,TGCGCCAGCAGCTTGGTGGGAGGGCGCGAGCAGTACTTC
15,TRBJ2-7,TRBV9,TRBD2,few,CASSTLAGVGGEQYF,TGTGCCAGCAGCACCCTAGCGGGGGTAGGTGGCGAGCAGTACTTC
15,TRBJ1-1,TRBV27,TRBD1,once,CASSFRRDRYTEAFF,TGTGCCAGCAGTTTCCGCCGGGACAGATACACTGAAGCTTTCTTT
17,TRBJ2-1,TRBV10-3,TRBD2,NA,CAISGRLAGGPGYEQFF,TGTGCCATCAGTGGGAGACTAGCGGGAGGGCCGGGCTATGAGCAGTTCTTC
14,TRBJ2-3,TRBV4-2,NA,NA,CASSQDGSTDTQYF,TGTGCCAGCAGCCAAGATGGCAGCACAGATACGCAGTATTTT
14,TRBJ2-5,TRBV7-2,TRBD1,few,CASSPTGAVETQYF,TGTGCCAGCAGTCCTACAGGGGCCGTGGAGACCCAGTACTTC
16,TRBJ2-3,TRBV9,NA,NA,CASSVEAGIFTDTQYF,TGTGCCAGCAGCGTGGAGGCAGGAATCTTCACAGATACGCAGTATTTT
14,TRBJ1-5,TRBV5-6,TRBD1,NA,CASSAQGWNQPQHF,TGTGCCAGCAGCGCACAGGGGTGGAATCAGCCCCAGCATTTT
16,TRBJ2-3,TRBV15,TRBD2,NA,CATSRESAGVIDTQYF,TGTGCCACCAGCAGAGAATCAGCGGGAGTGATAGATACGCAGTATTTT
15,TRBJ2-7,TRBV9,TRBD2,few,CASSPGLAGSYEQYF,TGTGCCAGCAGCCCGGGACTAGCGGGCTCCTACGAGCAGTACTTC
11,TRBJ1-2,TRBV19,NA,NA,CASSATGGYTF,TGTGCCAGTAGTGCGACTGGTGGCTACACCTTC
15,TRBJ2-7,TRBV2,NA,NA,CASSEVPGIFNEQYF,TGTGCCAGCAGTGAAGTCCCAGGGATCTTCAACGAGCAGTACTTC
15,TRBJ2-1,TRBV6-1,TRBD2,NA,CASSDASGGAHEQFF,TGTGCCAGCAGTGATGCTAGCGGGGGGGCCCATGAGCAGTTCTTC
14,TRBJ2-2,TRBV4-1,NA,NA,CASSLRERVGELFF,TGCGCCAGCAGCCTTCGAGAGCGGGTCGGGGAGCTGTTTTTT
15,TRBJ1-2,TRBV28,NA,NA,CASSPGTFESYGYTF,TGTGCCAGCAGTCCAGGGACATTCGAGAGCTATGGCTACACCTTC
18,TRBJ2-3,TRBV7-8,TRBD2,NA,CASSFRTSGGDSTDTQYF,TGTGCCAGCAGCTTTAGGACTAGCGGGGGGGATAGCACAGATACGCAGTATTTT
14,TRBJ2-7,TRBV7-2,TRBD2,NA,CASSLGTSGSRQYF,TGTGCCAGCAGCTTAGGGACTAGCGGGAGCAGACAGTACTTC
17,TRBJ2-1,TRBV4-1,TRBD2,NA,CASSQGLAGGRYNEQFF,TGCGCCAGCAGCCAAGGACTAGCGGGGGGGCGCTACAATGAGCAGTTCTTC
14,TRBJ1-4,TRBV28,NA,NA,CASSLGGVNEKLFF,TGTGCCAGCAGTTTAGGGGGGGTTAATGAAAAACTGTTTTTT
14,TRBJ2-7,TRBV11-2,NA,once,CASSPTGVAYEQYF,TGTGCCAGCAGCCCAACGGGGGTTGCCTACGAGCAGTACTTC
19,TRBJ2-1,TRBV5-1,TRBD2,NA,CASSVSGTSGRAGYNEQFF,TGCGCCAGCAGCGTGTCCGGGACTAGCGGGAGGGCCGGCTACAATGAGCAGTTCTTC
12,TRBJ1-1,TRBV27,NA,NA,CASSRGNTEAFF,TGTGCCAGCAGTAGGGGTAACACTGAAGCTTTCTTT
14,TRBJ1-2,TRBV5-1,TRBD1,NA,CASSLGQGAYGYTF,TGCGCCAGCAGCTTGGGACAGGGGGCCTATGGCTACACCTTC
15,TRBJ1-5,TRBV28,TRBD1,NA,CASSLTGTGNQPQHF,TGTGCCAGCAGTTTGACCGGGACAGGCAATCAGCCCCAGCATTTT
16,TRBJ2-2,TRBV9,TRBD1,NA,CASSPSDREGTGELFF,TGTGCCAGCAGCCCTTCGGACAGGGAAGGAACCGGGGAGCTGTTTTTT
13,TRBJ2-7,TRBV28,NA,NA,CASKAESSYEQYF,TGTGCCAGCAAAGCGGAGAGCTCCTACGAGCAGTACTTC
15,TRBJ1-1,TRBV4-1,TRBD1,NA,CASSLTRTGNTEAFF,TGCGCCAGCAGCCTTACTCGGACAGGGAACACTGAAGCTTTCTTT
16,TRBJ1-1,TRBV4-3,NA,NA,CASSQEIGQTNTEAFF,TGCGCCAGCAGCCAAGAAATAGGACAGACGAACACTGAAGCTTTCTTT
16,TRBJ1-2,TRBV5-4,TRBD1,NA,CASSRGTGVFEYGYTF,TGTGCCAGCAGCCGCGGGACAGGGGTGTTTGAATATGGCTACACCTTC
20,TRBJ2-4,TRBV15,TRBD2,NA,CATSPRGGLAGTLAKNIQYF,TGTGCCACCAGCCCCAGGGGCGGTCTAGCGGGGACCCTAGCCAAAAACATTCAGTACTTC
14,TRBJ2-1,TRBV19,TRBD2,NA,CASTEREGRNEQFF,TGTGCCAGTACGGAACGGGAGGGCCGGAATGAGCAGTTCTTC
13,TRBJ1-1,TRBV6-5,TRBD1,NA,CASSLRQGTEAFF,TGTGCCAGCAGCCTTCGACAGGGCACTGAAGCTTTCTTT
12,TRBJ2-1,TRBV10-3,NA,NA,CATQQDNYEQFF,TGTGCCACCCAACAGGACAACTATGAGCAGTTCTTC
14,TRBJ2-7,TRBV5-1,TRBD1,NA,CASSLDRGQYEQYF,TGCGCCAGCAGCCTGGACAGGGGACAATACGAGCAGTACTTC
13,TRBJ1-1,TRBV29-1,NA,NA,CSAGWPMNTEAFF,TGCAGCGCCGGGTGGCCCATGAACACTGAAGCTTTCTTT